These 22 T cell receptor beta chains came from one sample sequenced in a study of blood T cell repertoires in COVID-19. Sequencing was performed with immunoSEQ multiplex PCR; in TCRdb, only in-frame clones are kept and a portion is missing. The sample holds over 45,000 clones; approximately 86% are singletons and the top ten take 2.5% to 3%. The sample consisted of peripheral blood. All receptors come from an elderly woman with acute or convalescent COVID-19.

CDR3 coding DNA: TGTGCCAGCAGCTTAACCTCTAGCACCCGTAGCACAGATACGCAGTATTTT. It yields the protein CASSLTSSTRSTDTQYF. The chain employs TRBV7-9 and TRBJ2-3; maybe TRBD2 (5 bases). Germline lookup yields CDR1 SEHNR and CDR2 FQNEAQ (reference sequence). This CDR3 is 17 amino acids long. V shed 2 bases and J shed 0 bases, with 15 bases lying between them.

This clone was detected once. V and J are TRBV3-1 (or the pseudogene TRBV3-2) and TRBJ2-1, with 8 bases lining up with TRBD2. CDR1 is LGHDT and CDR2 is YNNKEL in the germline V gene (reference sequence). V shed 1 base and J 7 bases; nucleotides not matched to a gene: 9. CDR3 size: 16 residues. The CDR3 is CASSQVSGLVGNEQFF. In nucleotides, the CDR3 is TGTGCCAGCAGCCAAGTCTCGGGACTAGTGGGTAATGAGCAGTTCTTC.

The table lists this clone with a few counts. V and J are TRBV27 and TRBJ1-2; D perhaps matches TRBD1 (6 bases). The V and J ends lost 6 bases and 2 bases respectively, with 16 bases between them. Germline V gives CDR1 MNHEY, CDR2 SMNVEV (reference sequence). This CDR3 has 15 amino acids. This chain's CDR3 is CASRINLDRNYGYTF. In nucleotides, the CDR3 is TGTGCCAGCAGGATAAACCTGGACAGAAACTATGGCTACACCTTC.

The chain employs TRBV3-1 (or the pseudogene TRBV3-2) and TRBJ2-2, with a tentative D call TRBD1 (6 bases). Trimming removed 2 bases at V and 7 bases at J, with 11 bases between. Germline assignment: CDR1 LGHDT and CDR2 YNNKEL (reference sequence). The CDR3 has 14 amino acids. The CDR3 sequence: CASSQQGLGGELFF. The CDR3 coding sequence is TGTGCCAGCAGCCAACAGGGGTTGGGCGGGGAGCTGTTTTTT.

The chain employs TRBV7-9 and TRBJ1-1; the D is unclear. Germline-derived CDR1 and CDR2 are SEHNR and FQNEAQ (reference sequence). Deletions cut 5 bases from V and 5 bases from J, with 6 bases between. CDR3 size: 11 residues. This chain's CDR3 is CASSPLTEAFF. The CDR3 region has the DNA TGTGCCAGCAGCCCGTTGACTGAAGCTTTCTTT.

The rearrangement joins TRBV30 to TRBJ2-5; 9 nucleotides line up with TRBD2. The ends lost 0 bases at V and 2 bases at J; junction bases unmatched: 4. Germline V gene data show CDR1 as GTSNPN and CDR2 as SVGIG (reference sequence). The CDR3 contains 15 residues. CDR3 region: CAWSVPSGGQETQYF. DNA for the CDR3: TGTGCCTGGAGTGTACCCAGCGGGGGGCAAGAGACCCAGTACTTC.

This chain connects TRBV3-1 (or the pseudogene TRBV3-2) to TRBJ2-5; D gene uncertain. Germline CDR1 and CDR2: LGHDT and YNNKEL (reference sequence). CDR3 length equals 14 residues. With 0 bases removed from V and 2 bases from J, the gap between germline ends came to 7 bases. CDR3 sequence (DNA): TGTGCCAGCAGCCAAGATCCCCAACAAGAGACCCAGTACTTC. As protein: CASSQDPQQETQYF.

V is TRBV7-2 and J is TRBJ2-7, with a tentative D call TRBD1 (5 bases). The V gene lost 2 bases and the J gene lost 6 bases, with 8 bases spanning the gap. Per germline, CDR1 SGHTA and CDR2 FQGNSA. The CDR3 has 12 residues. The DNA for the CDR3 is TGTGCCAGCAGCTTACAGGGCGGCGAGCAGTACTTC. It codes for CASSLQGGEQYF.

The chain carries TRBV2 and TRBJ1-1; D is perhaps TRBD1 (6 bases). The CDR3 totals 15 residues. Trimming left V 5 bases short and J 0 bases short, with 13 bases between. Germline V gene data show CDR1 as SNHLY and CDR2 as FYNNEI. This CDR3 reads CASSLGQSMNTEAFF. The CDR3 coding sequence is TGTGCCAGCAGTCTCGGACAGAGCATGAACACTGAAGCTTTCTTT. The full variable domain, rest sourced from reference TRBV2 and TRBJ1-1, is EPEVTQTPSHQVTQMGQEVILRCVPISNHLYFYWYRQILGQKVEFLVSFYNNEISEKSEIFDDQFSVERPDGSNFTLKIRSTKLEDSAMYFCASSLGQSMNTEAFFGQGTRLTVV.

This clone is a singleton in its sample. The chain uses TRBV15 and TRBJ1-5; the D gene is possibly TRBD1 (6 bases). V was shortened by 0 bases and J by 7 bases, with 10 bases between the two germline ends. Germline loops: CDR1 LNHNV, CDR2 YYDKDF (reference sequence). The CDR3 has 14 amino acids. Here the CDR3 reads CATSRDKGVQPQHF. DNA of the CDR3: TGTGCCACCAGCAGAGATAAGGGGGTCCAGCCCCAGCATTTT.

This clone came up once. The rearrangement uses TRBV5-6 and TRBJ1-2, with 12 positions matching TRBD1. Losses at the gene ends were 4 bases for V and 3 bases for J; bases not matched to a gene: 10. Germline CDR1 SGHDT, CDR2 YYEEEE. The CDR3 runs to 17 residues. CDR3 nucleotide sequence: TGTGCCAGCAGCAGAACGGGACAGGGGGCAGAGTACTATGGCTACACCTTC. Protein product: CASSRTGQGAEYYGYTF.

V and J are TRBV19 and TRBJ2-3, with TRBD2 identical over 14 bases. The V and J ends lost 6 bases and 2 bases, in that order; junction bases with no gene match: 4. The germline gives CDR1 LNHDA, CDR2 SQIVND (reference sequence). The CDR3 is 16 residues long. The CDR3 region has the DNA TGTGCCAGTAGGCGGACTAGCGGGGGGACCACAGATACGCAGTATTTT. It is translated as CASRRTSGGTTDTQYF.

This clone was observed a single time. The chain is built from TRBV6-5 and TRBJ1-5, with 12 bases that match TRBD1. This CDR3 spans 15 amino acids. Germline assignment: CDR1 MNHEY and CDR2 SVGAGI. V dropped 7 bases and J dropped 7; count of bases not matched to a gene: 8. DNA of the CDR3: TGTGCCAGCACCCTGGGACAGGGGGCCGGGCAGCCCCAGCATTTT. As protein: CASTLGQGAGQPQHF.

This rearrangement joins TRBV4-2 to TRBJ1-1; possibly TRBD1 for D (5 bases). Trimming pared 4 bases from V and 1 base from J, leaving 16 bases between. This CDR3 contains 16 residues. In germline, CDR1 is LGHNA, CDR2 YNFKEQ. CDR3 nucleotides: TGTGCCAGCAGCCTGCAGTCAGGGAACCAGAACACTGAAGCTTTCTTT. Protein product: CASSLQSGNQNTEAFF.

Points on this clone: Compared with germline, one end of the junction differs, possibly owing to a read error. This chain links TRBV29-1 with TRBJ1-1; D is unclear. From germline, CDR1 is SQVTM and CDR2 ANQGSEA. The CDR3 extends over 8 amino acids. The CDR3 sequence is CSVEPGSF. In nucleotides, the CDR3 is TGCAGCGTTGAGCCGGGTTCTTTT.

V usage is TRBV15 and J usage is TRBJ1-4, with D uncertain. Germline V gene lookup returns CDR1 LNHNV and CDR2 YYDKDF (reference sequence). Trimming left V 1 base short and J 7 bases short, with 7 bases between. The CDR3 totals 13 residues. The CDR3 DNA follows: TGTGCCACCAGCAGAGGAGGAAGTGAAAAACTGTTTTTT. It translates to CATSRGGSEKLFF.

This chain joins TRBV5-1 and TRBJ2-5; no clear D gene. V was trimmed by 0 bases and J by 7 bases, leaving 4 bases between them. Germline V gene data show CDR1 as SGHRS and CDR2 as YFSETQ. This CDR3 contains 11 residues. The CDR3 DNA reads TGCGCCAGCAGCTTGGCCGGGACCCAGTACTTC. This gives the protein CASSLAGTQYF.

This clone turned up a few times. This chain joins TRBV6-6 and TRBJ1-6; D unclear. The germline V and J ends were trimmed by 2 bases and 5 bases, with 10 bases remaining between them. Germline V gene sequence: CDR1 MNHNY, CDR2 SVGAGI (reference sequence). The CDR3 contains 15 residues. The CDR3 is CASSYRAGDNSPLHF. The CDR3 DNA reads TGTGCCAGCAGTTACAGGGCCGGGGATAATTCACCCCTCCACTTT.

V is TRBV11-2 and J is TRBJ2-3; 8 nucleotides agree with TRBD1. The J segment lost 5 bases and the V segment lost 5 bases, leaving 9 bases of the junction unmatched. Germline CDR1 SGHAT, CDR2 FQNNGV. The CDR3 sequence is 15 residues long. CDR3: CASSRQGRAEDTQYF. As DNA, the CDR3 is TGTGCCAGCAGCCGACAGGGGCGCGCGGAAGATACGCAGTATTTT.

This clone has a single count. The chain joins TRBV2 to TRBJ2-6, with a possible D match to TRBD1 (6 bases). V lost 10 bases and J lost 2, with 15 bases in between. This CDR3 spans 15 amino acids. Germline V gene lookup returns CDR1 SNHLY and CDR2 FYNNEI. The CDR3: CATSGARAGANVLTF. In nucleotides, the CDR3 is TGTGCCACTTCAGGGGCCCGGGCTGGGGCCAACGTCCTGACTTTC.

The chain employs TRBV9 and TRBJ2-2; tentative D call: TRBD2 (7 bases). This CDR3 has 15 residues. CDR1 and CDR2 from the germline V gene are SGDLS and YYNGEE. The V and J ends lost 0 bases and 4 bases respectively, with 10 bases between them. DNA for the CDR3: TGTGCCAGCAGCGTAGAGGGGGGGACCACCGGGGAGCTGTTTTTT. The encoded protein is CASSVEGGTTGELFF.

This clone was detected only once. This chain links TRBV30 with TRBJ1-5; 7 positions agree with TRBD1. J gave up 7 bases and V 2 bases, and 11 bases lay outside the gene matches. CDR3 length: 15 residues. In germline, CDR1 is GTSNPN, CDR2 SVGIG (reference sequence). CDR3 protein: CAWSLGGGGRQPQHF. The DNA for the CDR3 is TGTGCCTGGAGTCTAGGGGGCGGAGGAAGACAGCCCCAGCATTTT.